Listed below are T cell receptor beta chains from one sample, sequenced in a study of identical twins. TCRdb redid the calling of the 5' RACE reads with MiXCR, one entry per CDR3 protein. The data show roughly 250,000 distinct CDR3 sequences, roughly 13% seen once. The sequencing sample was made of memory (CD45RO+) T cells sorted from blood. These receptors came from a woman younger than 30 in good health. Each CDR3 is given with its conserved first and last residue. Each record gives: J gene, clone size, V gene, D gene, CDR3 protein, CDR3 DNA. The D gene is left open where the match is weak. Clone size is shown for a subset of rows, as once, few, many or a class of expanded clone.

TRBJ1-2	-	TRBV19	TRBD1	CASSTLPGQGYGYTF	TGTGCCAGTAGTACCCTCCCCGGACAGGGATATGGCTACACCTTC
TRBJ1-1	few	TRBV6-6	TRBD1	CASTAGQGTEAFF	TGTGCCAGCACTGCGGGACAGGGCACTGAAGCTTTCTTT
TRBJ1-1	-	TRBV11-2	TRBD1	CASSLVPGGNTEAFF	TGTGCCAGCAGCTTAGTTCCAGGGGGGAACACTGAAGCTTTCTTT
TRBJ2-7	-	TRBV7-9	TRBD2	CASSLVASGFTYEQYF	TGTGCCAGCAGCTTAGTGGCTAGCGGGTTTACCTACGAGCAGTACTTC
TRBJ1-2	-	TRBV24-1	-	CATSDPLGLGYTF	TGTGCCACCAGTGACCCCCTTGGGCTTGGCTACACCTTC
TRBJ2-1	-	TRBV27	TRBD1	CASSLGTGGGNEQFF	TGTGCCAGCAGTTTAGGGACAGGCGGTGGTAATGAGCAGTTCTTC
TRBJ2-1	-	TRBV2	-	CASSETGEQFF	TGTGCCAGCAGTGAAACAGGCGAGCAGTTCTTC
TRBJ2-5	-	TRBV7-2	TRBD2	CASSRTSQETQYF	TGTGCCAGCAGCCGGACTAGCCAAGAGACCCAGTACTTC
TRBJ2-1	many	TRBV12-3/TRBV12-4	TRBD2	CASRKGLAGADEQFF	TGTGCCAGCAGAAAGGGACTAGCGGGAGCTGACGAGCAGTTCTTC
TRBJ2-5	few	TRBV3-1	-	CASSQVGAKNGETQYF	TGTGCCAGCAGCCAAGTGGGGGCGAAGAATGGCGAGACCCAGTACTTC
TRBJ2-6	few	TRBV10-3	TRBD1	CAISGGPGQSTVRANVLTF	TGTGCCATCAGTGGGGGTCCGGGACAGTCGACGGTACGAGCCAACGTCCTGACTTTC
TRBJ2-3	-	TRBV12-3/TRBV12-4	TRBD2	CASSLWTSGTDTQYF	TGTGCCAGCAGTCTCTGGACTAGTGGCACAGATACGCAGTATTTT
TRBJ2-7	few	TRBV5-8	-	CASSLDLVGGYFYEQYF	TGTGCCAGCAGCTTGGATTTGGTCGGGGGCTATTTCTACGAGCAGTACTTC
TRBJ2-1	-	TRBV14	-	CASSQDQGGLTREQFF	TGTGCCAGCAGCCAAGATCAGGGTGGGTTGACCCGTGAGCAGTTCTTC
TRBJ2-7	many	TRBV7-8	-	CASSARGGDHEQYF	TGTGCCAGCAGCGCCCGTGGCGGGGATCACGAGCAGTACTTC
TRBJ1-2	few	TRBV12-3/TRBV12-4	-	CASNHLRLRYGYTF	TGTGCCAGCAACCATCTTCGTCTCCGGTATGGCTACACCTTC
TRBJ2-1	-	TRBV6-2/TRBV6-3	TRBD2	CASSRGRSSGRFNEQFF	TGTGCCAGCAGCCGCGGCCGATCTAGCGGGAGGTTCAATGAGCAGTTCTTC
TRBJ1-2	few	TRBV15	-	CATSVTGSDYGYTF	TGTGCCACCAGCGTAACAGGTAGTGACTATGGCTACACCTTC
TRBJ2-7	-	TRBV30	TRBD2	CAWSRLAGFREQYF	TGTGCCTGGAGTAGACTAGCGGGATTTCGCGAGCAGTACTTC
TRBJ2-6	-	TRBV6-1	TRBD1	CASRPRQGRANVLTF	TGTGCCAGCAGGCCGAGACAGGGAAGGGCCAACGTCCTGACTTTC
TRBJ1-4	-	TRBV7-8	-	CASSRQPISNEKLFF	TGTGCCAGCAGCCGCCAACCTATCTCTAATGAAAAACTGTTTTTT
TRBJ2-7	-	TRBV4-3	TRBD2	CASSQGRGRAWEQYF	TGCGCCAGCAGCCAAGGTCGCGGGAGGGCATGGGAGCAGTACTTC
TRBJ2-1	few	TRBV7-9	-	CASSWGLSEGYNEQFF	TGTGCCAGCAGCTGGGGCCTCAGCGAGGGGTACAATGAGCAGTTCTTC